This T cell receptor (beta chain) was found in a study of blood T cell repertoires in COVID-19. The assay was immunoSEQ multiplex PCR, and TCRdb's table has in-frame clones only and misses some. The sample has fewer than 120,000 clones; around three quarters are singletons. The CDR3 contains 17 residues. Germline V gives CDR1 LNHDA, CDR2 SQIVND (reference sequence). V trimming: 5 bases; J trimming: 1 base; junction bases outside the gene matches: 14. The rearrangement uses TRBV19 and TRBJ2-7; 7 bases fit TRBD1. This sequence originates from a woman aged 55-75 years with acute or convalescent COVID-19. The material sequenced was peripheral blood. The CDR3 bases are TGTGCCAGTAGTGACCCGGGACAGAGGACCGGGTCCTACGAGCAGTACTTC. Protein product: CASSDPGQRTGSYEQYF.